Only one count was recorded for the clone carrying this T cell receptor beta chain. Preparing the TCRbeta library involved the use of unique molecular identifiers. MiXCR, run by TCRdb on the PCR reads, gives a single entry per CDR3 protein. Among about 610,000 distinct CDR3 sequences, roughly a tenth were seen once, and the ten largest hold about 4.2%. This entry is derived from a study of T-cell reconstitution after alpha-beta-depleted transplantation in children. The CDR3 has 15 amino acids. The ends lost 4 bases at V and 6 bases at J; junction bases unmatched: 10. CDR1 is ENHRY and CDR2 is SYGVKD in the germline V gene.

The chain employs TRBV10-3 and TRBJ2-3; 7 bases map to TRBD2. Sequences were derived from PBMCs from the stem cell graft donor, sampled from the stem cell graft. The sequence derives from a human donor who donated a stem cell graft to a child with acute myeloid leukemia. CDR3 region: CAISVSREELDTQYF. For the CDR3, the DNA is TGTGCCATCAGTGTTTCTCGGGAGGAGCTGGATACGCAGTATTTT.